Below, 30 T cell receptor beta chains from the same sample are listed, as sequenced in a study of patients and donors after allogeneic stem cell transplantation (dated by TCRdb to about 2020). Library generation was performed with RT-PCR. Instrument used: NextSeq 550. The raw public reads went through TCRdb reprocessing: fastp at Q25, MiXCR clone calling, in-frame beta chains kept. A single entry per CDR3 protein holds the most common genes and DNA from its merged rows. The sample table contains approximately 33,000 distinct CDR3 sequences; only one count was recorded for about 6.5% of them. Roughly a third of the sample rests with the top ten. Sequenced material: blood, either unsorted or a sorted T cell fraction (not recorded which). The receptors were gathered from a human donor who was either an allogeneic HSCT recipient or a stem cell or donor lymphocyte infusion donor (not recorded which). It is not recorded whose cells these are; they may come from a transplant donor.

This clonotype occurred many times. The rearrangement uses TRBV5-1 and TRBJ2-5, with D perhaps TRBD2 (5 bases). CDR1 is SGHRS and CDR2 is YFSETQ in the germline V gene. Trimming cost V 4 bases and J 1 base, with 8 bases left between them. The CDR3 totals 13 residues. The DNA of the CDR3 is TGCGCCAGCAGCGGAGGATTCCAAGAGACCCAGTACTTC. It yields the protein CASSGGFQETQYF. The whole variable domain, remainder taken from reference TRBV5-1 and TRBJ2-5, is KAGVTQTPRYLIKTRGQQVTLSCSPISGHRSVSWYQQTPGQGLQFLFEYFSETQRNKGNFPGRFSGRQFSNSRSEMNVSTLELGDSALYLCASSGGFQETQYFGPGTRLLVL.

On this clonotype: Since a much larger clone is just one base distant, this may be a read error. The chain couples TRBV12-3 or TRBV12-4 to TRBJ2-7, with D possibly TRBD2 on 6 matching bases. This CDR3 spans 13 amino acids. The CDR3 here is CASSWDFSYGQYF. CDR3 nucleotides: TGTGCCAGCAGTTGGGACTTTTCCTACGGGCAGTACTTC.

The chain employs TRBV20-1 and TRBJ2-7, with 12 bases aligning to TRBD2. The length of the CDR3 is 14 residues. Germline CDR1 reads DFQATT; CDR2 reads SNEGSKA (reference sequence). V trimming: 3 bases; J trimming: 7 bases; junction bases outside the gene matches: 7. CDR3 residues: CSASRASGGVEQYF. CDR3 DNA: TGCAGTGCTAGTCGGGCTAGCGGGGGGGTGGAGCAGTACTTC.

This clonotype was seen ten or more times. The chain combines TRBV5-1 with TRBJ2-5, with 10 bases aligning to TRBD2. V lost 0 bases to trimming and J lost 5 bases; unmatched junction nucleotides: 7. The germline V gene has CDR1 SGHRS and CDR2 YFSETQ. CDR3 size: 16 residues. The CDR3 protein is CASSLGLAGTDETQYF. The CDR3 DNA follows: TGCGCCAGCAGCTTGGGACTAGCGGGTACAGACGAGACCCAGTACTTC.

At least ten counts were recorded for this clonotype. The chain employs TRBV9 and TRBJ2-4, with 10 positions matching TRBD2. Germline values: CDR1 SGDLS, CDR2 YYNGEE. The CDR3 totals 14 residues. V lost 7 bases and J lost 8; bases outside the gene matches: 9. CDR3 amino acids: CASSSPSGGDIQYF. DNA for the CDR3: TGTGCCAGCTCATCACCTAGCGGGGGTGACATTCAGTACTTC.

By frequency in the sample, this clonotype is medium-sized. CDR3 in amino acids: CASSQEINLNTEAFF. CDR3 nucleotide sequence: TGTGCCAGCAGCCAAGAGATAAATTTGAACACTGAAGCTTTCTTT. The chain combines TRBV4-2 with TRBJ1-1; no firm D call. This CDR3 contains 15 residues. The V end lost 0 bases, the J end lost 0 bases, and 8 bases lay between the germline ends. CDR1 is LGHNA and CDR2 is YNFKEQ in the germline V gene.

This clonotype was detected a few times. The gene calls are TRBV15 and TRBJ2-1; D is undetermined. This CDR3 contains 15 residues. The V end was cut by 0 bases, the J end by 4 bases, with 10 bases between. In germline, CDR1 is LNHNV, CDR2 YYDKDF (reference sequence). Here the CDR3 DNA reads TGTGCCACCAGCAGAGATGGGGTTGCGTACAATGAGCAGTTCTTC. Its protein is CATSRDGVAYNEQFF.

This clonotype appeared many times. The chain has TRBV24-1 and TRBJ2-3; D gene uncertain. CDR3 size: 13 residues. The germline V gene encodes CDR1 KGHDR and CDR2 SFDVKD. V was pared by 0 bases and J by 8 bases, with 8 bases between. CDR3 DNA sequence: TGTGCCACCAGTGATTTGGGCCCAGGTACGCAGTATTTT. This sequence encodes CATSDLGPGTQYF.

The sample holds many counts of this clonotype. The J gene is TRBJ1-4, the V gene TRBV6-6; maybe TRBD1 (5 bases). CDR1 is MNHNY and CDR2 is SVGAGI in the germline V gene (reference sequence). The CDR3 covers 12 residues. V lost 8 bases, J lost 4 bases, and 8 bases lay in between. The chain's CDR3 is CASDSFNEKLFF. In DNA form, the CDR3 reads TGTGCCAGCGACAGCTTTAATGAAAAACTGTTTTTT.

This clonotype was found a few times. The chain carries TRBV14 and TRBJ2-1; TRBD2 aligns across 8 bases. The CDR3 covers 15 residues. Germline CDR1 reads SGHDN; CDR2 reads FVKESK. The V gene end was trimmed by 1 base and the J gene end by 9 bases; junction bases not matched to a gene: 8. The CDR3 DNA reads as TGTGCCAGCAGCCAAGCGGTCGGGAGGGCCGCTGAGCAGTTCTTC. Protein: CASSQAVGRAAEQFF. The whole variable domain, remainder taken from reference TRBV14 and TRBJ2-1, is EAGVTQFPSHSVIEKGQTVTLRCDPISGHDNLYWYRRVMGKEIKFLLHFVKESKQDESGMPNNRFLAERTGGTYSTLKVQPAELEDSGVYFCASSQAVGRAAEQFFGPGTRLTVL.

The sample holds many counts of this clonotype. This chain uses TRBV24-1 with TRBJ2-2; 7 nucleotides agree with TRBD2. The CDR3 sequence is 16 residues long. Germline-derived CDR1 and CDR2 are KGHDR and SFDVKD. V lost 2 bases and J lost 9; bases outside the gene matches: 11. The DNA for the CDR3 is TGTGCCACCAGTGATTCCGGGACTATCACGGGGAGGGAGCTGTTTTTT. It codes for CATSDSGTITGRELFF.

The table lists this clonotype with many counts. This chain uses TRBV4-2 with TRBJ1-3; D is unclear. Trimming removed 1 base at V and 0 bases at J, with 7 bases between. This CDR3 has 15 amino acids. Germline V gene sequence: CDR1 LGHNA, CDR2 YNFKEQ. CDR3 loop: CASSQVKVSGNTIYF. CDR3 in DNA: TGTGCCAGCAGCCAAGTAAAGGTCTCTGGAAACACCATATATTTT.

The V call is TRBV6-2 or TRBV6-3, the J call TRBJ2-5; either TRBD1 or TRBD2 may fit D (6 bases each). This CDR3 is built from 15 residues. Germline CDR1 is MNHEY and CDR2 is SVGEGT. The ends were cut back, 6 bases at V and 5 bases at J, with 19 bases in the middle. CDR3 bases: TGTGCCAGCAGGCCCCTCTCAGGGGCGGGGGAGACCCAGTACTTC. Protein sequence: CASRPLSGAGETQYF.

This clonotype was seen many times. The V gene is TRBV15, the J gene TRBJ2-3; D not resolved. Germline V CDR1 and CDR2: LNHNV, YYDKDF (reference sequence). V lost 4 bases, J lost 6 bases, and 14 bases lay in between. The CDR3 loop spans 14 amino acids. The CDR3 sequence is CATSTRHGPDTQYF. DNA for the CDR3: TGTGCCACCAGCACCCGCCACGGTCCGGATACGCAGTATTTT. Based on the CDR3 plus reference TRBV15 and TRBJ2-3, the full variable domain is DAMVIQNPRYQVTQFGKPVTLSCSQTLNHNVMYWYQQKSSQAPKLLFHYYDKDFNNEADTPDNFQSRRPNTSFCFLDIRSPGLGDTAMYLCATSTRHGPDTQYFGPGTRLTVL.

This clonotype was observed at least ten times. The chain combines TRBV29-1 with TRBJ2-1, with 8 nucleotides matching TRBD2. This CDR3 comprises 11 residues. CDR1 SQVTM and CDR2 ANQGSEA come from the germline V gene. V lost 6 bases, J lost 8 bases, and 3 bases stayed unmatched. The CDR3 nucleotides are TGCAGCGTAGCGACTAGCGATGAGCAGTTCTTC. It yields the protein CSVATSDEQFF.

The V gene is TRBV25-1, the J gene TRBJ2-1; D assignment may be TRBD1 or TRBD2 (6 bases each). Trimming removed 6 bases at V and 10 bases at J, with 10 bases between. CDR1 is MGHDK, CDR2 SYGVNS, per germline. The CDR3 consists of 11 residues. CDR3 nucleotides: TGTGCCAGCAGCCAAGGGGGGGAGCAGTTCTTC. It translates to CASSQGGEQFF.

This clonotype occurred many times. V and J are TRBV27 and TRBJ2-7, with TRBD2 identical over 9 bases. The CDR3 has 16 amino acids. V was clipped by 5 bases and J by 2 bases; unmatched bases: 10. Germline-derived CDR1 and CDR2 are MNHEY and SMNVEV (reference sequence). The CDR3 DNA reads TGTGCCAGCAGTAAAATCGGTGCGGGAGGGACCTACGAGCAGTACTTC. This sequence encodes CASSKIGAGGTYEQYF.

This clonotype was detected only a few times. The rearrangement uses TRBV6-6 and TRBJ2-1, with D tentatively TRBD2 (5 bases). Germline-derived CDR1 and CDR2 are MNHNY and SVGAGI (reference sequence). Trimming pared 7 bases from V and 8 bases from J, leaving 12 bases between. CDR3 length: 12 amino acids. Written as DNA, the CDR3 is TGTGCCAGCACCGCCAGCGGCGATGAGCAGTTCTTC. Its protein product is CASTASGDEQFF.

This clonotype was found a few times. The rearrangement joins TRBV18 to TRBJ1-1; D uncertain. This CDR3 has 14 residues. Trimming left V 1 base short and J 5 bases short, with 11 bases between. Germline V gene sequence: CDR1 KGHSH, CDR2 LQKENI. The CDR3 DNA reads TGTGCCAGCTCACCACTGGTCAGAGAGACTGAAGCTTTCTTT. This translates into CASSPLVRETEAFF.

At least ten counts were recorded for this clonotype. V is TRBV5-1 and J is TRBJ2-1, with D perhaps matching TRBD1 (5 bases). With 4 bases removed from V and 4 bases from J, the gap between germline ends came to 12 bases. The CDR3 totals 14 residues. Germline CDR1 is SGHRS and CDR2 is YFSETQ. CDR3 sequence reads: CASSRDSDYNEQFF. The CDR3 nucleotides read TGCGCCAGCAGCCGCGACAGTGATTACAATGAGCAGTTCTTC.

The CDR3 sequence: CASSSGLMNTGELFF. CDR3 nucleotide sequence: TGTGCCAGCAGTTCCGGACTGATGAACACCGGGGAGCTGTTTTTT. The chain is built from TRBV6-2 or TRBV6-3 and TRBJ2-2, with D perhaps TRBD2 (5 bases). V was clipped by 4 bases and J by 1 base, with 10 bases between them. The CDR3 has 15 amino acids. The germline V gene encodes CDR1 MNHEY and CDR2 SVGEGT.

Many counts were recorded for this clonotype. The CDR3 DNA sequence: TGTGCCACCAGGGGAGGGGGGGCGAACGAGAACACTGAAGCTTTCTTT. It encodes CATRGGGANENTEAFF. The chain is built from TRBV24-1 and TRBJ1-1; maybe TRBD1 (6 bases). The ends were cut back, 7 bases at V and 1 base at J, with 18 bases in the middle. CDR1 KGHDR and CDR2 SFDVKD come from the germline V gene. The CDR3 spans 16 residues.

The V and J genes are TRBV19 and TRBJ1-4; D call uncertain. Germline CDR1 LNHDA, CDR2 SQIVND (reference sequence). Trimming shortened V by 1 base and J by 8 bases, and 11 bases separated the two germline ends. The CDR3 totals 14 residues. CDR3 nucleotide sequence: TGTGCCAGTAGTATAGGTGCAGCCCGCGAAAAACTGTTTTTT. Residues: CASSIGAAREKLFF.

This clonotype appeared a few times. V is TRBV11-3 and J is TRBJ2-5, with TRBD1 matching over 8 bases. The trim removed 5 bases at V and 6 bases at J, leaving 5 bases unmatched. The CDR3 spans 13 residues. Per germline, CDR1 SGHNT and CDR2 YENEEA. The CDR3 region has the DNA TGTGCCAGCAGCCCAGGGGGCGGGAAGACCCAGTACTTC. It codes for CASSPGGGKTQYF.

DNA of the CDR3: TGCGCCAGTTTAGCGGGAGGCTCAGATACGCAGTATTTT. It translates to CASLAGGSDTQYF. The chain is built from TRBV4-1 and TRBJ2-3; TRBD2 aligns across 10 bases. Germline V gene lookup returns CDR1 MGHRA and CDR2 YSYEKL. The CDR3 runs 13 residues. J gave up 4 bases and V 9 bases, and 4 bases lay outside the gene matches.

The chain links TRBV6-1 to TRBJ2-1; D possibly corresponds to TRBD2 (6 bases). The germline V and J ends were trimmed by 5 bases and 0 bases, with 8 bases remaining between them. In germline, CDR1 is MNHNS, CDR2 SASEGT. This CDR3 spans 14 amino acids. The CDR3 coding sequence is TGTGCCAGCAGTCGGGGGAGCTCCTACAATGAGCAGTTCTTC. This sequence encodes CASSRGSSYNEQFF.

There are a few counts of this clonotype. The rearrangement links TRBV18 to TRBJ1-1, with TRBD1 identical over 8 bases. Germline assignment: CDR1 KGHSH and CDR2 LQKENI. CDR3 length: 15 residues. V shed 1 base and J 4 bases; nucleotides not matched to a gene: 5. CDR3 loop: CASSPRQGRGTEAFF. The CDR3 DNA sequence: TGTGCCAGCTCACCACGACAGGGGCGCGGCACTGAAGCTTTCTTT.

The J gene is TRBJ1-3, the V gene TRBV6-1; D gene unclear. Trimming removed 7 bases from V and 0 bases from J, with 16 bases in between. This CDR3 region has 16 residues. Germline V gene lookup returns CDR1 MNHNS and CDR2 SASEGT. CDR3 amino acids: CASISSAGYSGNTIYF. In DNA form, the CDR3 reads TGTGCCAGCATAAGTTCGGCAGGCTACTCTGGAAACACCATATATTTT.

CDR3 residues: CASRTRDQGITEAFF. In DNA form, the CDR3 reads TGTGCCAGCCGGACGAGGGATCAGGGGATAACTGAAGCTTTCTTT. The gene calls are TRBV6-6 and TRBJ1-1; TRBD1 is a possible D gene (6 bases). The V gene's germline CDR1 is MNHNY and CDR2 SVGAGI (reference sequence). Trimming removed 8 bases at V and 5 bases at J, with 21 bases between. This CDR3 comprises 15 residues.

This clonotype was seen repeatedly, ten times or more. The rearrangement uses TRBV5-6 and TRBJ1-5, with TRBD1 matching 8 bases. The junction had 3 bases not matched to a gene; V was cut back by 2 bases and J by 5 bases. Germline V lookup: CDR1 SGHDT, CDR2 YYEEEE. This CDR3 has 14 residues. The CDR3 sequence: CASSFSGGHQPQHF. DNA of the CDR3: TGTGCCAGCAGCTTCTCAGGGGGCCATCAGCCCCAGCATTTT.